Reported below is one T cell receptor beta chain. The antigen remains unidentified. These data are taken from a study of OX40 agonist ivuxolimab in advanced cancers. In the study overall: Dosing consisted of intravenous ivuxolimab at 0.01 to 10 mg/kg every 2 weeks. Of mixed ages from about 20 to 85 and averaging roughly 60 years, the group was 65% to 85% male. Study observations and caveats: The specificity for antigen of the expanded peripheral T cells was not determined.

TCRdb keeps only in-frame clones here, not all; method: immunoSEQ multiplex PCR. The sample has roughly 16,000 clones, approximately 73% seen once. CDR3 length: 15 residues. The V gene's germline CDR1 is SGHNT and CDR2 YENEEA. The germline V and J ends were trimmed by 3 bases and 2 bases, with 11 bases remaining between them. The clonotype was recovered from an adult with an advanced solid tumor such as melanoma, head and neck, liver or kidney cancer. The V gene is TRBV11-3, the J gene TRBJ2-1; weak D call: TRBD2 (7 bases). The sequencing used CD4+ or CD8+ T cells sorted from blood, collected in a trial of the OX40 agonist ivuxolimab. CDR3 sequence: CASSFPGGAYNEQFF. CDR3 DNA: TGTGCCAGCAGCTTCCCGGGGGGCGCCTACAATGAGCAGTTCTTC. Supplemented by reference TRBV11-3 and TRBJ2-1, the full variable domain reads EAGVVQSPRYKIIEKKQPVAFWCNPISGHNTLYWYLQNLGQGPELLIRYENEEAVDDSQLPKDRFSAERLKGVDSTLKIQPAELGDSAVYLCASSFPGGAYNEQFFGPGTRLTVL.